This T cell receptor beta chain was recorded in a study of blood T cell repertoires in COVID-19. About the research overall: The United States, Italy and Spain were the sources of the acute and convalescent COVID-19 samples. In each case, the material was cDNA or gDNA derived from T cells, B-cell-depleted T cells, or PBMCs.

As originally analysed: Estimation of nucleated cell counts relied on the amplification of reference gene primers. The method was immunoSEQ multiplex PCR; TCRdb's version includes in-frame clones alone and lacks a portion of them. Clone size and V and J calls were adopted from that table, with D and trimming inferred from the DNA. The data show 250,000 to 300,000 clones, 70% to 90% seen once. Germline V gives CDR1 KGHSH, CDR2 LQKENI. The CDR3 length is 17 residues. Trimming removed 5 bases from V and 9 bases from J, with 26 bases in between. The sequencing input was peripheral blood. The V gene is TRBV18, the J gene TRBJ2-1; D may match TRBD1 or TRBD2 (10 bases each). This receptor was taken from a man between 45 and 60 years old with active or convalescent COVID-19. The CDR3 bases are TGTGCCAGCTCAAACGACAGGGGGCTAGCGGGAGTTACTGAGCAGTTCTTC. Its protein is CASSNDRGLAGVTEQFF.